The 20 T cell receptor beta chains listed next were all sequenced from one sample in a study of cytomegalovirus exposure and HLA in healthy donors. PCR employed 60 Vbeta and 13 Jbeta primers. Data came from immunoSEQ multiplex PCR; TCRdb stores just in-frame clones and leaves some out. Here the sample spans over 150,000 clones, more than 75% being singletons. Sequencing used PBMCs. These receptor sequences come from a man under 40 in good health and CMV-seropositive.

V usage is TRBV6-1 and J usage is TRBJ2-1; D may be TRBD2 (5 bases). Trimming cost V 7 bases and J 9 bases, with 13 bases left between them. Germline V lookup: CDR1 MNHNS, CDR2 SASEGT. CDR3 length equals 12 residues. CDR3 sequence reads: CASKGVVGEQFF. The CDR3 nucleotides read TGTGCCAGCAAGGGAGTTGTCGGTGAGCAGTTCTTC.

J is TRBJ1-1 and V is TRBV7-6; D remains ambiguous. Trimming removed 1 base at V and 5 bases at J, with 14 bases between. CDR1 is SGHVS, CDR2 FNYEAQ, per germline. This CDR3 is built from 15 residues. The CDR3 DNA sequence: TGTGCCAGCAGCTTAGGACCCGAGGGAGGGACTGAAGCTTTCTTT. Protein product: CASSLGPEGGTEAFF.

This clone was observed a handful of times. The chain has TRBV2 and TRBJ2-1; 7 nucleotides match TRBD1. The J segment lost 6 bases and the V segment lost 6 bases, leaving 11 bases of the junction unmatched. Germline values: CDR1 SNHLY, CDR2 FYNNEI. This CDR3 has 15 residues. The CDR3 is CASSDEQGKGNEQFF. The CDR3 region has the DNA TGTGCCAGCAGCGACGAACAGGGGAAAGGCAATGAGCAGTTCTTC. Based on the CDR3 plus reference TRBV2 and TRBJ2-1, the full variable domain is EPEVTQTPSHQVTQMGQEVILRCVPISNHLYFYWYRQILGQKVEFLVSFYNNEISEKSEIFDDQFSVERPDGSNFTLKIRSTKLEDSAMYFCASSDEQGKGNEQFFGPGTRLTVL.

The chain employs TRBV7-9 and TRBJ2-2; D may be TRBD1 (6 bases). Trimming cost V 2 bases and J 4 bases, with 11 bases left between them. CDR1 is SEHNR and CDR2 is FQNEAQ in the germline V gene (reference sequence). This CDR3 contains 15 residues. CDR3 bases: TGTGCCAGCAGCTTATCAGGGGCGAGCACCGGGGAGCTGTTTTTT. This encodes CASSLSGASTGELFF.

V gene TRBV7-2 combines with J gene TRBJ2-7; 10 bases align to TRBD1. Germline values: CDR1 SGHTA, CDR2 FQGNSA. After removal of 3 bases from V and 7 bases from J, the junction contained 6 bases not matched to a gene. The length of the CDR3 is 14 residues. The CDR3 reads CASSFRTGGEEQYF. In nucleotides, the CDR3 is TGTGCCAGCAGCTTCCGGACAGGGGGGGAAGAGCAGTACTTC.

CDR3 sequence: CASSALAGATDTQYF. Here the CDR3 DNA reads TGTGCCAGCAGCGCACTAGCGGGGGCCACAGATACGCAGTATTTT. J is TRBJ2-3 and V is TRBV7-3, with 11 positions matching TRBD2. Germline V gene data show CDR1 as SGHTA and CDR2 as FQGTGA. V trimming: 5 bases; J trimming: 2 bases; junction bases outside the gene matches: 3. The CDR3 contains 15 residues.

V gene TRBV2 combines with J gene TRBJ2-1; 9 nucleotides agree with TRBD2. The CDR3 sequence is 13 residues long. Germline CDR1 SNHLY, CDR2 FYNNEI. V shed 8 bases, J shed 7 bases, and the junction held 6 bases outside the gene matches. In nucleotides, the CDR3 is TGTGCCAGCGGCGGGAGGGTTTCGAATGAGCAGTTCTTC. It translates to CASGGRVSNEQFF. Using reference TRBV2 and TRBJ2-1 for the parts outside the CDR3, the full variable domain is EPEVTQTPSHQVTQMGQEVILRCVPISNHLYFYWYRQILGQKVEFLVSFYNNEISEKSEIFDDQFSVERPDGSNFTLKIRSTKLEDSAMYFCASGGRVSNEQFFGPGTRLTVL.

The rearrangement joins TRBV6-5 to TRBJ1-1; D unresolved. The V and J ends lost 0 bases and 3 bases respectively, with 5 bases between them. Germline assignment: CDR1 MNHEY and CDR2 SVGAGI. This CDR3 is built from 13 residues. The CDR3 reads CASSYSEDTEAFF. The CDR3 nucleotides are TGTGCCAGCAGTTACTCGGAGGACACTGAAGCTTTCTTT.

V is TRBV14 and J is TRBJ2-5; D call uncertain. The V end was cut by 2 bases, the J end by 4 bases, with 8 bases between. Per the germline V gene, CDR1 is SGHDN and CDR2 is FVKESK. There are 13 residues in the CDR3. The CDR3 region has the DNA TGTGCCAGCAGCCAAAACAGTCGAGAGACCCAGTACTTC. Amino acids: CASSQNSRETQYF.

In DNA form, the CDR3 reads TGTGCCAGCAGTTTTGACAGCTCTAATGAAAAACTGTTTTTT. The encoded protein is CASSFDSSNEKLFF. V and J are TRBV28 and TRBJ1-4; perhaps TRBD1 as D (5 bases). The CDR3 loop spans 14 amino acids. CDR1 and CDR2 from the germline V gene are MDHEN and SYDVKM. V was pared by 3 bases and J by 3 bases, with 8 bases between.

This clone turned up a few times. The J gene is TRBJ2-3, the V gene TRBV29-1, with 10 nucleotides matching TRBD2. CDR3 size: 16 residues. Trimming took 6 bases from V and 1 from J; bases not matched to a gene: 10. Germline CDR1 SQVTM, CDR2 ANQGSEA. CDR3 loop: CSVKKLAGTGTDTQYF. The CDR3 DNA follows: TGCAGCGTAAAAAAACTAGCGGGGACGGGCACAGATACGCAGTATTTT.

V is TRBV6-1 and J is TRBJ1-3, with D possibly TRBD1 on 5 matching bases. This CDR3 contains 16 residues. Germline CDR1 reads MNHNS; CDR2 reads SASEGT. V dropped 3 bases and J dropped 4 bases, with 16 bases sitting between them. CDR3 in amino acids: CASSDRGLPEGNTIYF. The CDR3 DNA is TGTGCCAGCAGTGATAGGGGACTTCCGGAGGGAAACACCATATATTTT.

The J gene is TRBJ2-1, the V gene TRBV7-3, with 10 bases that match TRBD2. The germline gives CDR1 SGHTA, CDR2 FQGTGA. The CDR3 has 15 amino acids. With 2 bases clipped from V and 8 bases from J, the junction kept 6 bases outside the gene matches. CDR3 residues: CASSLGTSDLYEQFF. In nucleotides, the CDR3 is TGTGCCAGCAGCTTAGGGACTAGCGATCTCTATGAGCAGTTCTTC.

The V and J genes are TRBV29-1 and TRBJ2-7; 7 bases line up with TRBD1. The CDR3 extends over 12 amino acids. J lost 2 bases, V lost 4 bases, and 2 bases had no gene match. Germline V lookup: CDR1 SQVTM, CDR2 ANQGSEA. For the CDR3, the DNA is TGCAGCGTTGTAGACAGGGCCTACGAGCAGTACTTC. Translated: CSVVDRAYEQYF.

The V call is TRBV6-5, the J call TRBJ2-3, with D hard to call. With 3 bases removed from V and 6 bases from J, the gap between germline ends came to 4 bases. The CDR3 contains 11 residues. The V gene's germline CDR1 is MNHEY and CDR2 SVGAGI. The CDR3 sequence: CASSYPDTQYF. The DNA for the CDR3 is TGTGCCAGCAGTTATCCGGATACGCAGTATTTT.

The chain combines TRBV18 with TRBJ2-3; TRBD2 agrees at 10 bases. Germline V gene data show CDR1 as KGHSH and CDR2 as LQKENI. The CDR3 spans 15 residues. Trimming took 0 bases from V and 5 from J; bases not matched to a gene: 2. DNA for the CDR3: TGTGCCAGCTCACCACCTCCTAGCGGGGGAGATACGCAGTATTTT. The encoded protein is CASSPPPSGGDTQYF.

Concerning this clone itself: Other DNA sequences in the same sample also yield this CDR3. The chain combines TRBV29-1 with TRBJ1-1; D is unresolved. Trimming removed 5 bases from V and 7 bases from J, with 14 bases in between. The germline CDR1 and CDR2 sequences are SQVTM and ANQGSEA. The CDR3 is 12 residues long. For the CDR3, the DNA is TGCAGCGTTCTTACTTCGAGGAGTGAAGCTTTCTTT. This gives the protein CSVLTSRSEAFF.

The CDR3 sequence is CASSLTDTEAFF. The CDR3 DNA reads TGTGCCAGCAGCTTAACGGACACTGAAGCTTTCTTT. The V call is TRBV7-9, the J call TRBJ1-1, with unresolved D. There are 12 residues in the CDR3. Per the germline V gene, CDR1 is SEHNR and CDR2 is FQNEAQ (reference sequence). Trimming left V 2 bases short and J 3 bases short, with 4 bases between.

In this sample, this clone turned up a few times. The chain carries TRBV19 and TRBJ2-7, with a tentative D call TRBD1 (6 bases). CDR3 size: 12 residues. The germline gives CDR1 LNHDA, CDR2 SQIVND (reference sequence). The V and J ends lost 6 bases and 5 bases respectively, with 11 bases between them. CDR3 loop: CASSSAGDEQYF. The DNA of the CDR3 is TGTGCCAGTAGCTCCGCAGGGGACGAGCAGTACTTC. Using reference TRBV19 and TRBJ2-7 for the parts outside the CDR3, the full variable domain is DGGITQSPKYLFRKEGQNVTLSCEQNLNHDAMYWYRQDPGQGLRLIYYSQIVNDFQKGDIAEGYSVSREKKESFPLTVTSAQKNPTAFYLCASSSAGDEQYFGPGTRLTVT.

The V call is TRBV5-4, the J call TRBJ2-5, with no clear D. V lost 0 bases and J 6 bases, leaving 15 bases between the germline ends. The CDR3 spans 15 residues. The germline V gene has CDR1 SGHNT and CDR2 YYREEE (reference sequence). CDR3 sequence (DNA): TGTGCCAGCAGCTTGGATAGTGTCGGCGGCAAGACCCAGTACTTC. Its protein product is CASSLDSVGGKTQYF.